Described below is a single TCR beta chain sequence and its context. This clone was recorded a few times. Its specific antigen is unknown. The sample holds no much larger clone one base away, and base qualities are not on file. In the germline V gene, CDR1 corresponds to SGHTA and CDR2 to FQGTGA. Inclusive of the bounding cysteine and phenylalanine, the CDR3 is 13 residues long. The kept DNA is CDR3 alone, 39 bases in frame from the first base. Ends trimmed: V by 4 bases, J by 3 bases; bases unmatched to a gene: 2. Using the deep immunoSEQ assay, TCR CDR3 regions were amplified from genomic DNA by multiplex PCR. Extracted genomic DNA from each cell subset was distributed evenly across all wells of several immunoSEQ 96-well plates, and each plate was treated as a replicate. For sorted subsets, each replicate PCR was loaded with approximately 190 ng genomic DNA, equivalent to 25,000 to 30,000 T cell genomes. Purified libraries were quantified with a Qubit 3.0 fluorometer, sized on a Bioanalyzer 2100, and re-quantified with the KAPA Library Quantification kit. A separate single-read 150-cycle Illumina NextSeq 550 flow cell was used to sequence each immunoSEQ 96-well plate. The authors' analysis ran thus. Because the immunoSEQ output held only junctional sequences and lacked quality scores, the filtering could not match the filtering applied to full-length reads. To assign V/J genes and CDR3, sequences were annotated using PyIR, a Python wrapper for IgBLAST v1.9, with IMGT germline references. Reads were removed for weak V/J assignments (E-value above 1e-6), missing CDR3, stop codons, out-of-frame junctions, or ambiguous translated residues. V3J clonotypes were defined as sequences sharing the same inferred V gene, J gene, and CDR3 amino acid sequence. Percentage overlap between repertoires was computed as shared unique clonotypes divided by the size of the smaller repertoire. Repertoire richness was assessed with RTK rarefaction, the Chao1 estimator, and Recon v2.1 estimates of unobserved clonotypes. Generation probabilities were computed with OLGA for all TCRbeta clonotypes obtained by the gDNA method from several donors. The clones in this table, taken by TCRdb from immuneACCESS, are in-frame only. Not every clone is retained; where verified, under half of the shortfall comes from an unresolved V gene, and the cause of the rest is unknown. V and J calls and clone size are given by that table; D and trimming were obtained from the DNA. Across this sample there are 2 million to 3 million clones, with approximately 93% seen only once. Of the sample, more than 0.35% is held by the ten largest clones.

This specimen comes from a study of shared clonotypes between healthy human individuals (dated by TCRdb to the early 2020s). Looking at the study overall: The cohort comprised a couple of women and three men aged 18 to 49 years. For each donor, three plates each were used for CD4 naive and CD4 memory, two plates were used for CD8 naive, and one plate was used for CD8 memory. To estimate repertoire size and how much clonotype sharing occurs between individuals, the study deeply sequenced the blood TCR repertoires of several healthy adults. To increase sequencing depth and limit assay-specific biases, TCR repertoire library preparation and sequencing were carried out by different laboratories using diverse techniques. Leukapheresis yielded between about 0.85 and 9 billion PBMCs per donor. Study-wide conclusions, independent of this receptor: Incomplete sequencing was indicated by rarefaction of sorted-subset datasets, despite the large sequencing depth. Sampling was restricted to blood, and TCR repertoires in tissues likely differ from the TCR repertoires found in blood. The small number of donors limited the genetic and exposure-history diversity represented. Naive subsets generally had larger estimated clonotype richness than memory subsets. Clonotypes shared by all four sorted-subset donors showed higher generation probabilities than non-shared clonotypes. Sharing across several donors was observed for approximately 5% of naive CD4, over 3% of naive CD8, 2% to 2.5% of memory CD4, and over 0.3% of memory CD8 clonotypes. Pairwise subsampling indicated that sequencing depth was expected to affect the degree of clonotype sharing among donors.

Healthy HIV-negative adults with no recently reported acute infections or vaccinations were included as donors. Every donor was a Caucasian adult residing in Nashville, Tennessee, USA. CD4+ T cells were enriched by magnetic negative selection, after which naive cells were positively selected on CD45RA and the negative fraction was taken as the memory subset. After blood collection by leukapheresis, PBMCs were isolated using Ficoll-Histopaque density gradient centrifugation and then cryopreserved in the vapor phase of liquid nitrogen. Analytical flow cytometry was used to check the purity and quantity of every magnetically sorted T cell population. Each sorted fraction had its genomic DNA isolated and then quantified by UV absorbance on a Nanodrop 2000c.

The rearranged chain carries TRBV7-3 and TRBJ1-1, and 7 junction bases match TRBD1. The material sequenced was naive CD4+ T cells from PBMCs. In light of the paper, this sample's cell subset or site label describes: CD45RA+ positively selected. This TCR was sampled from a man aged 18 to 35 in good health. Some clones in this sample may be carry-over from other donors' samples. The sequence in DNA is TGTGCCAGCAGCTACCAGGGGGACACTGAAGCTTTCTTT. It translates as CASSYQGDTEAFF. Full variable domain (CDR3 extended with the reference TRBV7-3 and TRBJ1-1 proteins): GAGVSQTPSNKVTEKGKYVELRCDPISGHTALYWYRQSLGQGPEFLIYFQGTGAADDSGLPNDRFFAVRPEGSVSTLKIQRTERGDSAVYLCASSYQGDTEAFFGQGTRLTVV.